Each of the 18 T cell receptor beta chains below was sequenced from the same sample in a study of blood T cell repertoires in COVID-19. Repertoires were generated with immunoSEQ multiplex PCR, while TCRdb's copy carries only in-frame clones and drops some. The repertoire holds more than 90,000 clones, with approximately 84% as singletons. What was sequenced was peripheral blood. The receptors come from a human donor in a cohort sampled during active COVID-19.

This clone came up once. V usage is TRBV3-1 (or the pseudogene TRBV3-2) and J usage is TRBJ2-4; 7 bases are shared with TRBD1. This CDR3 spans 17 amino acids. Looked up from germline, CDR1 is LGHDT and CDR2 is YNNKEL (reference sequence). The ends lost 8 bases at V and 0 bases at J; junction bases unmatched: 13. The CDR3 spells CASRIRTGGLAKNIQYF. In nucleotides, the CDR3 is TGTGCCAGCCGAATTCGGACAGGCGGACTAGCCAAAAACATTCAGTACTTC.

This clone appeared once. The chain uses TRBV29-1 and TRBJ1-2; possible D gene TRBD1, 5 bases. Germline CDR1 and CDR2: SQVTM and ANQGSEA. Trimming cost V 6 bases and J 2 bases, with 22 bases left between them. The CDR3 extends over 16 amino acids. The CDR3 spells CSVGGGESLRNYGYTF. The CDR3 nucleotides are TGCAGCGTCGGGGGAGGAGAATCACTAAGGAACTATGGCTACACCTTC.

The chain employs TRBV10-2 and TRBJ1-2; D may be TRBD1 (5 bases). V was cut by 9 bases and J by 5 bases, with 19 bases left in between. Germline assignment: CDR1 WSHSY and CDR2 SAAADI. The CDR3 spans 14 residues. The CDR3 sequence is CASSRGAGPYGYTF. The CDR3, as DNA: TGCGCCAGTTCCCGTGGGGCAGGGCCTTATGGCTACACCTTC.

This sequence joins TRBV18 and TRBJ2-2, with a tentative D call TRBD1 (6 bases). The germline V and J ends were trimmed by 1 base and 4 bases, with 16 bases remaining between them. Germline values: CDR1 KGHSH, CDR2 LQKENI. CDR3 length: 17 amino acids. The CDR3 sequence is CASSPQLTGQITGELFF. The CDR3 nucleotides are TGTGCCAGCTCACCACAACTCACGGGACAAATCACCGGGGAGCTGTTTTTT.

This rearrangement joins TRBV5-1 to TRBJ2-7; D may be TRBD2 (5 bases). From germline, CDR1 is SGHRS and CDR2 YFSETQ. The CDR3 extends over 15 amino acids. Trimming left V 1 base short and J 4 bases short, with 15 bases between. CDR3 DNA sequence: TGCGCCAGCAGCTTGTTGGCTAGCTCGGGTTACGAGCAGTACTTC. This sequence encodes CASSLLASSGYEQYF.

DNA for the CDR3: TGCAGTGCTAGTTACTGGGACAGTTCGAATCAGCCCCAGCATTTT. Translation gives CSASYWDSSNQPQHF. The chain couples TRBV20-1 to TRBJ1-5; 7 nucleotides align to TRBD1. The CDR3 is made up of 15 amino acids. In germline, CDR1 is DFQATT, CDR2 SNEGSKA (reference sequence). With V trimmed by 3 bases and J by 4 bases, 9 bases remained unmatched.

CDR3 in amino acids: CASSIVEGRGTRIKDEQFF. CDR3 nucleotides: TGTGCCAGTAGTATAGTAGAGGGGCGAGGGACTAGAATCAAGGATGAGCAGTTCTTC. The chain combines TRBV19 with TRBJ2-1; TRBD2 matches at 8 bases. The CDR3 runs 19 residues. Per the germline V gene, CDR1 is LNHDA and CDR2 is SQIVND (reference sequence). Unmatched junction bases numbered 19, after V lost 1 base and J lost 8 bases.

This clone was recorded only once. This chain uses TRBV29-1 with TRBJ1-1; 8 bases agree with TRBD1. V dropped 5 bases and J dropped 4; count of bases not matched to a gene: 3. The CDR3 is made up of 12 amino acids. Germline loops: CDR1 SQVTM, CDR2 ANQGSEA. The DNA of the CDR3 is TGCAGCGTTAGTACAGGGGGCACTGAAGCTTTCTTT. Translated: CSVSTGGTEAFF. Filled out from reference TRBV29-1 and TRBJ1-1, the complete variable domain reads SAVISQKPSRDICQRGTSLTIQCQVDSQVTMMFWYRQQPGQSLTLIATANQGSEATYESGFVIDKFPISRPNLTFSTLTVSNMSPEDSSIYLCSVSTGGTEAFFGQGTRLTVV.

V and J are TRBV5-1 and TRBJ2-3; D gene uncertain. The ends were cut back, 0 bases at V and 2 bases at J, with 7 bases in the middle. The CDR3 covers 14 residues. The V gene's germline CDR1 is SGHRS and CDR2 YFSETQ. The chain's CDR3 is CASSLAVATDTQYF. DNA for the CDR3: TGCGCCAGCAGCTTGGCGGTAGCCACAGATACGCAGTATTTT.

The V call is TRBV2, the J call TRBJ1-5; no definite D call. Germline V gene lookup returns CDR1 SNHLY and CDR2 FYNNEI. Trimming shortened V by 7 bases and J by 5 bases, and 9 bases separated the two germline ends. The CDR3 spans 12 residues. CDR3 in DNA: TGTGCCAGCAACAGTCCCGATCAGCCCCAGCATTTT. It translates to CASNSPDQPQHF.

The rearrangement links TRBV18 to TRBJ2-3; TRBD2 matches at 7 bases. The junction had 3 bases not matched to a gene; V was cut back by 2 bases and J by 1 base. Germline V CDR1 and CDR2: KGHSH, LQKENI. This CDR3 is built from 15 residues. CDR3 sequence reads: CASSPGEGRTDTQYF. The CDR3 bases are TGTGCCAGCTCACCAGGGGAGGGACGCACAGATACGCAGTATTTT.

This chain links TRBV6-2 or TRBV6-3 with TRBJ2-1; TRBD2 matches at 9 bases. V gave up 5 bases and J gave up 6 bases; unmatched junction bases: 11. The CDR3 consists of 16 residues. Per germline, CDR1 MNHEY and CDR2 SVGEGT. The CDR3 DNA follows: TGTGCCAGCAGTAAGTCAGCGGGAGGCGCATTCAATGAGCAGTTCTTC. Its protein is CASSKSAGGAFNEQFF.

The CDR3 spells CASSSGHNQPQHF. The CDR3 nucleotides read TGTGCCAGCAGTTCCGGACACAACCAGCCCCAGCATTTT. The chain is built from TRBV12-3 or TRBV12-4 and TRBJ1-5, with a weak D call TRBD1 (5 bases). The CDR3 extends over 13 amino acids. Trimming removed 4 bases from V and 7 bases from J, with 11 bases in between.

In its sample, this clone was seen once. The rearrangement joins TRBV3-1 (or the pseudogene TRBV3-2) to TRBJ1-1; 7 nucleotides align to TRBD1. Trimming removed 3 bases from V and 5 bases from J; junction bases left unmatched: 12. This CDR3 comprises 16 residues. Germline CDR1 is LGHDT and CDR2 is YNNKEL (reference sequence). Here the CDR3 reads CASSQGITGVGTEAFF. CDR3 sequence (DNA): TGTGCCAGCAGCCAGGGGATAACAGGGGTAGGAACTGAAGCTTTCTTT.

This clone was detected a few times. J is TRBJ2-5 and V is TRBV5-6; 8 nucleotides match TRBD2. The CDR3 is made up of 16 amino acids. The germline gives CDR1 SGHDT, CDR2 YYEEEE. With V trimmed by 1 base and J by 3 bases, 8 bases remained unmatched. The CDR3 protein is CASSLRQRGFKETQYF. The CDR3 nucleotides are TGTGCCAGCAGCTTGAGGCAGCGGGGGTTTAAAGAGACCCAGTACTTC. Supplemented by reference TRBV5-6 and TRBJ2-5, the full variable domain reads DAGVTQSPTHLIKTRGQQVTLRCSPKSGHDTVSWYQQALGQGPQFIFQYYEEEERQRGNFPDRFSGHQFPNYSSELNVNALLLGDSALYLCASSLRQRGFKETQYFGPGTRLLVL.

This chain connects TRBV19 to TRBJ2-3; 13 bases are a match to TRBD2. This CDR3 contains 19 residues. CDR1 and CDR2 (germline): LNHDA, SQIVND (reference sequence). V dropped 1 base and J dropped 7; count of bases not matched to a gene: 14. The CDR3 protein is CASSIGAGAMTSGRNTQYF. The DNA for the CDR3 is TGTGCCAGTAGTATAGGGGCAGGGGCCATGACTAGCGGGAGGAATACGCAGTATTTT. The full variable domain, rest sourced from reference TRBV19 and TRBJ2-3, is DGGITQSPKYLFRKEGQNVTLSCEQNLNHDAMYWYRQDPGQGLRLIYYSQIVNDFQKGDIAEGYSVSREKKESFPLTVTSAQKNPTAFYLCASSIGAGAMTSGRNTQYFGPGTRLTVL.

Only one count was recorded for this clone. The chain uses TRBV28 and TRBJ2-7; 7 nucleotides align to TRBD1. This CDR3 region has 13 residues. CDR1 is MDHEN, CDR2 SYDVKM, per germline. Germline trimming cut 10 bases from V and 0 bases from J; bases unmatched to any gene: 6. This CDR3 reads CATWDSLSYEQYF. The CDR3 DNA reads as TGTGCCACCTGGGACAGTCTCTCCTACGAGCAGTACTTC.

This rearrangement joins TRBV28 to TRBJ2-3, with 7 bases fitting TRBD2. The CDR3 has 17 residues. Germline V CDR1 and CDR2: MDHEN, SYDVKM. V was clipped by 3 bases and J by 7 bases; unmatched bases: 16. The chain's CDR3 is CASSFPGGSPRGNTQYF. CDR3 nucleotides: TGTGCCAGCAGTTTCCCGGGCGGGAGCCCCAGAGGGAATACGCAGTATTTT. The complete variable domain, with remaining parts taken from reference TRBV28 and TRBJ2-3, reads DVKVTQSSRYLVKRTGEKVFLECVQDMDHENMFWYRQDPGLGLRLIYFSYDVKMKEKGDIPEGYSVSREKKERFSLILESASTNQTSMYLCASSFPGGSPRGNTQYFGPGTRLTVL.